This T cell receptor (beta chain) appears in the sequencing data of a study of T-cell reconstitution after alpha-beta-depleted transplantation in children. A TCRbeta library incorporating unique molecular identifiers was prepared. TCRdb re-analysed the PCR reads in MiXCR, keeping a single row per CDR3 protein. The sample shows fewer than 700,000 distinct CDR3 sequences, 10% to 15% of them seen only once. Worth noting for this clonotype: Its antigen is unidentified.

Study observations and caveats: The study traced high day-60 TCRbeta diversity in some patients to surviving recipient T cells and thymic progenitors.

The CDR3 runs to 17 residues. The V end lost 6 bases, the J end lost 0 bases, and 19 bases lay between the germline ends. Germline V gene data show CDR1 as MDHEN and CDR2 as SYDVKM. The receptor was derived from a male patient younger than 18 who had a stem cell transplant for acute myeloid leukemia, so the T cells may come from the graft donor. The input for sequencing was PBMCs, mostly from graft donor cells, taken 360 days after TCRalphabeta/CD19-depleted stem cell transplant. V usage is TRBV28 and J usage is TRBJ2-3; maybe TRBD1 (5 bases). The CDR3 nucleotides read TGTGCCAGCAGCTACCTGGACACTCTCTCTAGCACAGATACGCAGTATTTT. Translation: CASSYLDTLSSTDTQYF.